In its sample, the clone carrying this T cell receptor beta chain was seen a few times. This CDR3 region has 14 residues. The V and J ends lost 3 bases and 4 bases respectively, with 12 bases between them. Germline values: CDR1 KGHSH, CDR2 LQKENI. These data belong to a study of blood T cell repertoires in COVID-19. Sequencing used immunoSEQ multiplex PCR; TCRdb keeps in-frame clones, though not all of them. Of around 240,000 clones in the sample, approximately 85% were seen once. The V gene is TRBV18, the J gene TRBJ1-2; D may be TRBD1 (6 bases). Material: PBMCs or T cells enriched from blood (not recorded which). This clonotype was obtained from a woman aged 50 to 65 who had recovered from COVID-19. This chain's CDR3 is CASSPPGDGYGYTF. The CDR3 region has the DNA TGTGCCAGCTCACCCCCAGGGGACGGCTATGGCTACACCTTC. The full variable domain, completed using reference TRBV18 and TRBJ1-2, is NAGVMQNPRHLVRRRGQEARLRCSPMKGHSHVYWYRQLPEEGLKFMVYLQKENIIDESGMPKERFSAEFPKEGPSILRIQQVVRGDSAAYFCASSPPGDGYGYTFGSGTRLTVV.